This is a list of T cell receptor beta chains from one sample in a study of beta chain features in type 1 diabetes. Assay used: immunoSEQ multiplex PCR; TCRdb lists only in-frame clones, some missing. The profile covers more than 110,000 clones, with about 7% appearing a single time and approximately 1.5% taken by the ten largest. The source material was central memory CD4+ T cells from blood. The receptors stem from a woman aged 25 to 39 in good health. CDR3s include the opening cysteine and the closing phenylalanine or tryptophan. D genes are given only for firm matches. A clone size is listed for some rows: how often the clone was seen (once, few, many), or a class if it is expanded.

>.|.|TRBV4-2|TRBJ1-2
CASSQPGRGAYGYTF
TGTGCCAGCAGCCAACCAGGCAGGGGAGCCTATGGCTACACCTTC
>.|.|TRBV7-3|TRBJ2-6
CASSSQAGVLANVLTF
TGTGCCAGCAGCTCCCAGGCAGGGGTCTTGGCCAACGTCCTGACTTTC
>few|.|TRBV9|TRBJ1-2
CASSDNSAPYYGYTF
TGTGCCAGCAGCGACAACAGTGCACCTTACTATGGCTACACCTTC
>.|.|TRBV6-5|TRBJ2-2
CASNEGGTRELFF
TGTGCCAGCAACGAGGGAGGTACCAGGGAGCTGTTTTTT
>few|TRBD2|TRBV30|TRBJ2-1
CAWMELAGGGYNEQFF
TGTGCCTGGATGGAACTAGCGGGAGGGGGGTACAATGAGCAGTTCTTC
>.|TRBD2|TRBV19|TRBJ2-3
CASSTLAGTGTDTQYF
TGTGCCAGTAGCACCTTAGCGGGGACCGGCACAGATACGCAGTATTTT
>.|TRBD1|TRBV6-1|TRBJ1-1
CASRRDRAATEAFF
TGTGCCAGCAGGAGGGACAGGGCAGCCACTGAAGCTTTCTTT
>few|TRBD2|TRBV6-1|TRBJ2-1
CASSEGLAFYNEQFF
TGTGCCAGCAGTGAAGGACTAGCTTTCTACAATGAGCAGTTCTTC
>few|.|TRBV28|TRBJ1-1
CASSSTGKAEAFF
TGTGCCAGCAGTTCTACAGGGAAGGCTGAAGCTTTCTTT
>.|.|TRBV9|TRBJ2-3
CASSASPGNTDTQYF
TGTGCCAGCAGCGCCTCCCCGGGGAACACAGATACGCAGTATTTT
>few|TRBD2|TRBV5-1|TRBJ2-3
CASSRAGGQDTQYF
TGCGCCAGCAGCCGAGCGGGAGGGCAAGATACGCAGTATTTT
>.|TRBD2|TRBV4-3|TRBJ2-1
CASSQDLGGSMYNEQFF
TGCGCCAGCAGCCAAGATCTGGGCGGGAGCATGTACAATGAGCAGTTCTTC
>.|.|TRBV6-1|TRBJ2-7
CASRTESYEQYF
TGTGCCAGCAGGACGGAGAGCTACGAGCAGTACTTC
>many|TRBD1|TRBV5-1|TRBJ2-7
CASSLEQGAYEQYF
TGCGCCAGCAGCTTGGAACAGGGGGCCTACGAGCAGTACTTC
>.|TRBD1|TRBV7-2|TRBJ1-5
CASSLASGTGLWDQPQHF
TGTGCCAGCAGCTTAGCCTCCGGGACAGGGTTGTGGGATCAGCCCCAGCATTTT
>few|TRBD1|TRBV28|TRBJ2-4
CASSERTGLGTNIQYF
TGTGCCAGCAGTGAGAGGACAGGTCTGGGCACAAACATTCAGTACTTC
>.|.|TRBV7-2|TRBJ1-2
CASSFKWDNGYTF
TGTGCCAGCAGCTTCAAGTGGGACAACGGCTACACCTTC
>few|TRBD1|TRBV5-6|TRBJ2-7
CASSFRGSRGQVYEQYF
TGTGCCAGCAGCTTCCGGGGGTCTCGGGGACAGGTCTACGAGCAGTACTTC
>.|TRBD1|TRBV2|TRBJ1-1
CASRDRGVAEAFF
TGTGCCAGCAGAGACAGGGGAGTGGCTGAAGCTTTCTTT
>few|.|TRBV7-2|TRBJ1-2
CASSLARTTRGFDYGYTF
TGTGCCAGCAGCTTAGCGAGAACAACTCGGGGGTTTGACTATGGCTACACCTTC
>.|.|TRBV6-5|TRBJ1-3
CASSSSGDTIYF
TGTGCCAGCAGTTCCTCCGGGGACACCATATATTTT
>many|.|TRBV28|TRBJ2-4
CASSITQGKNIQYF
TGTGCCAGCAGTATTACACAGGGAAAAAACATTCAGTACTTC
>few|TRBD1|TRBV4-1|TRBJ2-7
CASSPRGTGILSEQYF
TGCGCCAGCAGCCCACGCGGGACAGGGATTTTATCCGAGCAGTACTTC
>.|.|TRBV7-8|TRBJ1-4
CASSPNTGWDEKLFF
TGTGCCAGCAGCCCCAACACCGGGTGGGATGAAAAACTGTTTTTT
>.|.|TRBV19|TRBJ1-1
CASSNEINTEAFF
TGTGCCAGTAGTAATGAGATTAACACTGAAGCTTTCTTT
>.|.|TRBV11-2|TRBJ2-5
CASSLMGRGETQYF
TGTGCCAGCAGCCTAATGGGCAGGGGCGAGACCCAGTACTTC
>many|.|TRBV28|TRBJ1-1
CASSSPASAGRTEAFF
TGTGCCAGCAGTTCCCCGGCCTCCGCAGGGCGCACTGAAGCTTTCTTT
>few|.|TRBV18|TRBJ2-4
CASSPPQALAKNIQYF
TGTGCCAGCTCACCACCTCAGGCTTTAGCCAAAAACATTCAGTACTTC
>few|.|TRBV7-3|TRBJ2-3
CASSLSGWAGGFRTDTQYF
TGTGCCAGCAGCTTATCGGGCTGGGCAGGGGGGTTTCGCACAGATACGCAGTATTTT
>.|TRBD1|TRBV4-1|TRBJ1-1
CASSRGQGENTEAFF
TGCGCCAGCAGCCGAGGACAGGGAGAAAACACTGAAGCTTTCTTT
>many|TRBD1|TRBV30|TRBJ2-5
CAWSKQGVKKTQYF
TGTGCCTGGAGTAAGCAGGGGGTTAAAAAGACCCAGTACTTC
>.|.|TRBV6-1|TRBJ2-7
CASSATDYEQYF
TGTGCCAGCAGTGCCACAGACTACGAGCAGTACTTC
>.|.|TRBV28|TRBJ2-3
CASRLSHGALGTDTQYF
TGTGCCAGCAGATTGAGTCATGGTGCGCTTGGCACAGATACGCAGTATTTT
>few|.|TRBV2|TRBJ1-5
CASSRGSDQPQHF
TGTGCCAGCAGCAGGGGAAGCGATCAGCCCCAGCATTTT
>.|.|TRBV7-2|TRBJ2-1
CASSPYDQAAYNEQFF
TGTGCCAGCAGCCCCTACGACCAGGCCGCATACAATGAGCAGTTCTTC